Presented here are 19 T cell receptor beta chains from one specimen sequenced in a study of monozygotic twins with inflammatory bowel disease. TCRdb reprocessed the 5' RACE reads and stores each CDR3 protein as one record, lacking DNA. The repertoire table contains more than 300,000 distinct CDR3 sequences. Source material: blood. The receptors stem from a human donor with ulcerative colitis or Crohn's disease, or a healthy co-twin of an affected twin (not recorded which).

The CDR3 reads CASSKQGTPYNEQFF. The chain recombines TRBV5-1 with TRBJ2-1; absent DNA, TCRdb's TRBD1 call cannot be checked. The CDR3 has 15 amino acids. Germline loops: CDR1 SGHRS, CDR2 YFSETQ.

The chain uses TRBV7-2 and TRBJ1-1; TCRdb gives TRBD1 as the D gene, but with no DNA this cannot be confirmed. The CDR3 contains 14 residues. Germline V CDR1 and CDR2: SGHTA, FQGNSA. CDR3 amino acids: CASSPQGVNTEAFF.

CDR3 region: CASRVWGTAGANVLTF. V and J are TRBV13 and TRBJ2-6; TCRdb calls TRBD1, which cannot be checked without DNA. The CDR3 is 16 residues long. Germline V gene lookup returns CDR1 PRHDT and CDR2 FYEKMQ (reference sequence).

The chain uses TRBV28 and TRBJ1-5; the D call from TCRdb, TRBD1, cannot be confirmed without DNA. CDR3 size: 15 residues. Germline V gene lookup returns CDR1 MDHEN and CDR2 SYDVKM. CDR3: CASRRDRGVSQPQHF.

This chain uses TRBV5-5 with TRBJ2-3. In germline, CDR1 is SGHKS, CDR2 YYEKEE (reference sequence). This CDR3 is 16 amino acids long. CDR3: CASSLGWAVSQDTQYF. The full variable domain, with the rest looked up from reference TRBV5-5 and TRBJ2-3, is DAGVTQSPTHLIKTRGQQVTLRCSPISGHKSVSWYQQVLGQGPQFIFQYYEKEERGRGNFPDRFSARQFPNYSSELNVNALLLGDSALYLCASSLGWAVSQDTQYFGPGTRLTVL.

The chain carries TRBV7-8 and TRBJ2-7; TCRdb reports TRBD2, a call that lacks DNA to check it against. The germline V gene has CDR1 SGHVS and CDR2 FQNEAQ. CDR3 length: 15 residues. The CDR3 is CASSLSPGLSDEQYF.

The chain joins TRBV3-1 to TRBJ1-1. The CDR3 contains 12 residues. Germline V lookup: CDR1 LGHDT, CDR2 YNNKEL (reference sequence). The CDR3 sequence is CASSLADTEAFF.

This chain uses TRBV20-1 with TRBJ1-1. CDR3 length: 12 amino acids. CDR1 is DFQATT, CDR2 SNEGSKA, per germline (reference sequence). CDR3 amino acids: CSASDRNTEAFF.

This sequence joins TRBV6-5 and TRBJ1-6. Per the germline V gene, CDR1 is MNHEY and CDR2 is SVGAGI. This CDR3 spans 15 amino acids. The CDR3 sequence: CASSYYGGTNSPLHF.

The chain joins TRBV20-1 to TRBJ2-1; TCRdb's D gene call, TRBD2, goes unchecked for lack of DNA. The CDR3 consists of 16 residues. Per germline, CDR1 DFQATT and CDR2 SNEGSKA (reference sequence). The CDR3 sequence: CSALRGGGGSGNEQFF.

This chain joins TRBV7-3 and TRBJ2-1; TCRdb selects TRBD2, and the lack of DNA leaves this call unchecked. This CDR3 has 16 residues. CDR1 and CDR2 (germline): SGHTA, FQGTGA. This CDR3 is CASSPRQLAGGFEQFF.

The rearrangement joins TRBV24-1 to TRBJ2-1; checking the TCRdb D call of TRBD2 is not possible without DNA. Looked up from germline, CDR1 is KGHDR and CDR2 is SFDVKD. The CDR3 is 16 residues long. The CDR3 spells CATSDKRAGSYNEQFF.

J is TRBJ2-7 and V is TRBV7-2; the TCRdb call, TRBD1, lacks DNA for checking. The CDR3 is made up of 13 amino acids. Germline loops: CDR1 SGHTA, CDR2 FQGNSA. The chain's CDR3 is CASSWTGDDEQYF.

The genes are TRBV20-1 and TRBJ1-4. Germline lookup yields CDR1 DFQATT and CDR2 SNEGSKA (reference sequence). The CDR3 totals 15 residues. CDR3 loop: CSARGAGPADEKLFF.

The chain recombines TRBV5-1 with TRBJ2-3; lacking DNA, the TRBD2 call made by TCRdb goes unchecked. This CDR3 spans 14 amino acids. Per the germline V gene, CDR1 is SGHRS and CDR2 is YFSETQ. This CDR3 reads CASSSQRPTDTQYF.

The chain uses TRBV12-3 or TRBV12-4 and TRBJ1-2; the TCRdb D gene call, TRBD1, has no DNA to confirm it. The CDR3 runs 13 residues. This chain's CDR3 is CASSYLGGDGYTF.

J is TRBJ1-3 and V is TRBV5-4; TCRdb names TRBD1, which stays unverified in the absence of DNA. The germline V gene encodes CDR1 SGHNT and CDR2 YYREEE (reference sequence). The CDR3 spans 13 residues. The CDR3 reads CASSPEQGSAIYF.

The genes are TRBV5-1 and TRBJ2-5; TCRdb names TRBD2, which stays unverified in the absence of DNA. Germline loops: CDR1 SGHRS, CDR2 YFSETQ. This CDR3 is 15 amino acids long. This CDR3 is CASSSLAGGAETQYF.

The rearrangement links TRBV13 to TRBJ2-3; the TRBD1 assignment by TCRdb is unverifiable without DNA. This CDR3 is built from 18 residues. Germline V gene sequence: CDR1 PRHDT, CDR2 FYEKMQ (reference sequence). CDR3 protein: CASSLTTDRLRSTDTQYF.